The 26 T cell receptor beta chains presented below share a single source sample, sequenced in a study of T cell responses to AZD1222 COVID-19 vaccine. The assay was immunoSEQ multiplex PCR, and TCRdb's table has in-frame clones only and misses some. The table includes 80,000 or so clones, around 80% detected once. The sequencing here drew on peripheral blood, taken 28 days after the second dose of the MenACWY control vaccine. The receptors originated from an adult who received the MenACWY meningococcal vaccine as a control.

The sample holds a few counts of this clone. The chain uses TRBV19 and TRBJ1-5; perhaps TRBD1 as D (5 bases). Deletions cut 1 base from V and 2 bases from J, with 21 bases between. The V gene's germline CDR1 is LNHDA and CDR2 SQIVND (reference sequence). CDR3 length: 19 amino acids. This CDR3 reads CASSIVAQGRGYGNQPQHF. The CDR3 DNA is TGTGCCAGTAGTATAGTGGCGCAGGGAAGAGGGTATGGCAATCAGCCCCAGCATTTT. Together with reference TRBV19 and TRBJ1-5, the CDR3 gives the full variable domain: DGGITQSPKYLFRKEGQNVTLSCEQNLNHDAMYWYRQDPGQGLRLIYYSQIVNDFQKGDIAEGYSVSREKKESFPLTVTSAQKNPTAFYLCASSIVAQGRGYGNQPQHFGDGTRLSIL.

The chain uses TRBV6-5 and TRBJ1-1, with 7 bases fitting TRBD1. There are 14 residues in the CDR3. With 2 bases clipped from V and 4 bases from J, the junction kept 4 bases outside the gene matches. CDR1 MNHEY and CDR2 SVGAGI come from the germline V gene. The CDR3 spells CASSYGTGVTEAFF. The CDR3 DNA is TGTGCCAGCAGTTACGGCACAGGGGTCACTGAAGCTTTCTTT.

This chain joins TRBV5-8 and TRBJ1-2, with D uncertain. Germline V lookup: CDR1 SGHTS, CDR2 YDEGEE. Deletions cut 2 bases from V and 4 bases from J, with 24 bases between. This CDR3 has 18 residues. CDR3 bases: TGTGCCAGCAGCTTTACCCTCCGTACTGTCGGGTATTCCTATGGCTACACCTTC. Its translation: CASSFTLRTVGYSYGYTF.

The chain employs TRBV7-2 and TRBJ1-2; a possible D gene is TRBD1 (5 bases). V was clipped by 5 bases and J by 6 bases, with 10 bases between them. Germline V gene data show CDR1 as SGHTA and CDR2 as FQGNSA. The CDR3 is 12 amino acids. In nucleotides, the CDR3 is TGTGCCAGCAGCCCGTCGGGGGATGGCTACACCTTC. Protein product: CASSPSGDGYTF.

V and J are TRBV5-1 and TRBJ2-2, with 9 bases that match TRBD1. V shed 4 bases and J 0 bases; nucleotides not matched to a gene: 10. CDR1 SGHRS and CDR2 YFSETQ come from the germline V gene. The CDR3 consists of 18 residues. CDR3 nucleotide sequence: TGCGCCAGCAGCCGGAAGACAGGGGGGCTCGCGAACACCGGGGAGCTGTTTTTT. It is translated as CASSRKTGGLANTGELFF.

Judged by abundance, this clone is medium-sized. The gene calls are TRBV2 and TRBJ1-1; perhaps TRBD1 as D (5 bases). Deletions cut 10 bases from V and 8 bases from J, with 17 bases between. CDR3 length: 12 residues. CDR1 is SNHLY and CDR2 is FYNNEI in the germline V gene. The CDR3 spells CAILLGAREAFF. In DNA, the CDR3 is TGTGCCATCCTACTCGGGGCTAGAGAAGCTTTCTTT. Full variable domain (rest looked up from reference TRBV2 and TRBJ1-1): EPEVTQTPSHQVTQMGQEVILRCVPISNHLYFYWYRQILGQKVEFLVSFYNNEISEKSEIFDDQFSVERPDGSNFTLKIRSTKLEDSAMYFCAILLGAREAFFGQGTRLTVV.

The chain employs TRBV5-1 and TRBJ2-1; D tentatively fits TRBD1 or TRBD2 (5 bases each). V was cut by 4 bases and J by 3 bases, with 14 bases left in between. Germline V gene lookup returns CDR1 SGHRS and CDR2 YFSETQ. This CDR3 is 15 amino acids long. CDR3 DNA sequence: TGCGCCAGCAGCGCTTCCGGGACGCTCTACAATGAGCAGTTCTTC. This sequence encodes CASSASGTLYNEQFF.

The chain couples TRBV4-2 to TRBJ2-2; TRBD2 agrees at 11 bases. The length of the CDR3 is 18 residues. The junction had 9 bases not matched to a gene; V was cut back by 1 base and J by 5 bases. Germline assignment: CDR1 LGHNA and CDR2 YNFKEQ. The CDR3 DNA is TGTGCCAGCAGCCAAGCGGATGGGCTAGCGGGAGGTACCGGGGAGCTGTTTTTT. Encoded protein: CASSQADGLAGGTGELFF.

The chain combines TRBV29-1 with TRBJ2-7; 7 bases align to TRBD1. Germline V gene lookup returns CDR1 SQVTM and CDR2 ANQGSEA. The CDR3 covers 14 residues. V lost 0 bases, J lost 6 bases, and 8 bases stayed unmatched. For the CDR3, the DNA is TGCAGCGTTGAAGATCGGGGTACAGGGGCCGAGCAGTACTTC. Its translation: CSVEDRGTGAEQYF.

The rearrangement uses TRBV18 and TRBJ2-3; TRBD2 matches 13 bases. CDR1 and CDR2 (germline): KGHSH, LQKENI. The CDR3 consists of 18 residues. Unmatched junction bases numbered 5, after V lost 1 base and J lost 1 base. The CDR3 here is CASSPLGLAGVGTDTQYF. The DNA of the CDR3 is TGTGCCAGCTCACCACTAGGACTAGCGGGAGTGGGCACAGATACGCAGTATTTT.

The chain couples TRBV15 to TRBJ2-1; 8 bases map to TRBD2. This CDR3 comprises 14 residues. From germline, CDR1 is LNHNV and CDR2 YYDKDF (reference sequence). V lost 3 bases and J lost 10; bases outside the gene matches: 8. The CDR3 loop is CATSSGTSLSEQFF. CDR3 bases: TGTGCCACCAGCAGCGGGACTAGTCTATCGGAGCAGTTCTTC.

The J gene is TRBJ2-5, the V gene TRBV2; TRBD2 aligns across 14 bases. The V gene's germline CDR1 is SNHLY and CDR2 FYNNEI. The CDR3 runs 17 residues. V trimming: 10 bases; J trimming: 0 bases; junction bases outside the gene matches: 10. This chain's CDR3 is CANGPGTSGGNQETQYF. In nucleotides, the CDR3 is TGTGCCAACGGCCCCGGGACTAGCGGGGGTAACCAAGAGACCCAGTACTTC.

This clone has a single count. V and J are TRBV5-5 and TRBJ1-5; TRBD1 matches 7 bases. The CDR3 is made up of 15 amino acids. Trimming removed 1 base from V and 9 bases from J; junction bases left unmatched: 10. Germline V gene lookup returns CDR1 SGHKS and CDR2 YYEKEE (reference sequence). CDR3 amino acids: CASSLSWDSSTPQHF. In nucleotides, the CDR3 is TGTGCCAGCAGCTTGTCTTGGGACAGTTCGACGCCCCAGCATTTT.

J is TRBJ1-2 and V is TRBV19, with TRBD1 matching over 7 bases. The germline V gene has CDR1 LNHDA and CDR2 SQIVND (reference sequence). CDR3 length equals 15 residues. The trim removed 7 bases at V and 2 bases at J, leaving 10 bases unmatched. CDR3 region: CASTLSDRTNYGYTF. DNA for the CDR3: TGTGCCAGTACTCTTTCGGACAGGACAAACTATGGCTACACCTTC.

The chain joins TRBV9 to TRBJ1-2; perhaps TRBD1 as D (5 bases). From germline, CDR1 is SGDLS and CDR2 YYNGEE. Deletions cut 0 bases from V and 5 bases from J, with 14 bases between. The CDR3 loop spans 15 amino acids. CDR3 DNA sequence: TGTGCCAGCAGCGTAGAGCCCGACAGCGTTTATGGCTACACCTTC. It is translated as CASSVEPDSVYGYTF.

This clone was seen once. J is TRBJ2-2 and V is TRBV7-2; TRBD1 or TRBD2 may be the D gene (5 bases each). This CDR3 contains 14 residues. Germline values: CDR1 SGHTA, CDR2 FQGNSA. V lost 5 bases to trimming and J lost 0 bases, with 7 bases between them. The CDR3 here is CASSPGPNTGELFF. For the CDR3, the DNA is TGTGCCAGCAGCCCGGGGCCGAACACCGGGGAGCTGTTTTTT.

This rearrangement joins TRBV12-3 or TRBV12-4 to TRBJ1-1, with 7 bases fitting TRBD1. This CDR3 spans 13 amino acids. With V trimmed by 6 bases and J by 4 bases, 5 bases remained unmatched. CDR3 nucleotides: TGTGCCAGCAGAAAATCAGGGGGCACTGAAGCTTTCTTT. Translating gives CASRKSGGTEAFF.

The chain carries TRBV5-1 and TRBJ2-1; TRBD1 matches 11 bases. The CDR3 totals 17 residues. CDR1 and CDR2 from the germline V gene are SGHRS and YFSETQ. V gave up 5 bases and J gave up 3 bases; unmatched junction bases: 10. The CDR3 bases are TGCGCCAGCAGTTTATTACCGGGACAGGGGGGCTACAATGAGCAGTTCTTC. It encodes CASSLLPGQGGYNEQFF.

The chain links TRBV4-2 to TRBJ2-7; TRBD2 aligns across 7 bases. Germline values: CDR1 LGHNA, CDR2 YNFKEQ. V was clipped by 3 bases and J by 6 bases; unmatched bases: 11. This CDR3 has 15 residues. The CDR3 sequence is CASSQTTSDTGEQYF. The CDR3 DNA reads as TGTGCCAGCAGCCAGACTACTAGCGATACGGGCGAGCAGTACTTC.

This clone has a single count. The gene calls are TRBV12-3 or TRBV12-4 and TRBJ1-1; D unresolved. This CDR3 contains 13 residues. Trimming removed 3 bases at V and 4 bases at J, with 9 bases between. CDR3 in amino acids: CASSFSEVTEAFF. CDR3 sequence (DNA): TGTGCCAGCAGTTTCTCAGAGGTCACTGAAGCTTTCTTT.

This rearrangement joins TRBV19 to TRBJ2-2; D may match TRBD1 or TRBD2 (7 bases each). Germline lookup yields CDR1 LNHDA and CDR2 SQIVND (reference sequence). Trimming took off 7 bases at V and 6 bases at J, with 12 bases between the two ends. The CDR3 runs 13 residues. Here the CDR3 reads CASTRGRAGELFF. The CDR3 DNA follows: TGTGCCAGTACCAGGGGGAGGGCCGGGGAGCTGTTTTTT.

The chain recombines TRBV30 with TRBJ2-4; 15 nucleotides match TRBD2. The germline gives CDR1 GTSNPN, CDR2 SVGIG (reference sequence). CDR3 length: 16 amino acids. V lost 4 bases and J lost 2; bases outside the gene matches: 3. CDR3 in DNA: TGTGCCTGGACTGGGACTAGCGGGAGGTCCAAAAACATTCAGTACTTC. Its translation: CAWTGTSGRSKNIQYF.

The chain recombines TRBV28 with TRBJ1-2, with D unresolved. Germline V gene lookup returns CDR1 MDHEN and CDR2 SYDVKM. The CDR3 length is 13 residues. V was pared by 5 bases and J by 6 bases, with 13 bases between. CDR3 loop: CASSLSPGDGYTF. The CDR3 DNA is TGTGCCAGCAGTCTCTCCCCGGGAGATGGCTACACCTTC.

The chain uses TRBV5-4 and TRBJ2-7; D gene uncertain. Trimming removed 4 bases at V and 3 bases at J, with 11 bases between. Germline V gives CDR1 SGHNT, CDR2 YYREEE (reference sequence). This CDR3 spans 13 amino acids. The CDR3 DNA follows: TGTGCCAGCAGCGTGGACGGACGCTACGAGCAGTACTTC. Amino acids: CASSVDGRYEQYF. Looking up the rest from reference TRBV5-4 and TRBJ2-7 gives the full variable domain: ETGVTQSPTHLIKTRGQQVTLRCSSQSGHNTVSWYQQALGQGPQFIFQYYREEENGRGNFPPRFSGLQFPNYSSELNVNALELDDSALYLCASSVDGRYEQYFGPGTRLTVT.

The chain joins TRBV9 to TRBJ2-2; unclear D gene. This CDR3 has 15 amino acids. Germline lookup yields CDR1 SGDLS and CDR2 YYNGEE. Trimming cost V 4 bases and J 3 bases, with 13 bases left between them. The CDR3 region has the DNA TGTGCCAGCAGCCCGAAATCGGTTGACACCGGGGAGCTGTTTTTT. It yields the protein CASSPKSVDTGELFF. Full variable domain (remainder filled in from reference TRBV9 and TRBJ2-2): DSGVTQTPKHLITATGQRVTLRCSPRSGDLSVYWYQQSLDQGLQFLIQYYNGEERAKGNILERFSAQQFPDLHSELNLSSLELGDSALYFCASSPKSVDTGELFFGEGSRLTVL.

The chain is built from TRBV19 and TRBJ2-2; TRBD2 matches at 10 bases. V lost 8 bases, J lost 8 bases, and 5 bases stayed unmatched. This CDR3 is built from 13 residues. CDR1 is LNHDA, CDR2 SQIVND, per germline (reference sequence). CDR3 amino acids: CASWSLAGGELFF. The CDR3 region has the DNA TGTGCCAGTTGGTCACTAGCGGGGGGGGAGCTGTTTTTT. The whole variable domain, remainder taken from reference TRBV19 and TRBJ2-2, is DGGITQSPKYLFRKEGQNVTLSCEQNLNHDAMYWYRQDPGQGLRLIYYSQIVNDFQKGDIAEGYSVSREKKESFPLTVTSAQKNPTAFYLCASWSLAGGELFFGEGSRLTVL.